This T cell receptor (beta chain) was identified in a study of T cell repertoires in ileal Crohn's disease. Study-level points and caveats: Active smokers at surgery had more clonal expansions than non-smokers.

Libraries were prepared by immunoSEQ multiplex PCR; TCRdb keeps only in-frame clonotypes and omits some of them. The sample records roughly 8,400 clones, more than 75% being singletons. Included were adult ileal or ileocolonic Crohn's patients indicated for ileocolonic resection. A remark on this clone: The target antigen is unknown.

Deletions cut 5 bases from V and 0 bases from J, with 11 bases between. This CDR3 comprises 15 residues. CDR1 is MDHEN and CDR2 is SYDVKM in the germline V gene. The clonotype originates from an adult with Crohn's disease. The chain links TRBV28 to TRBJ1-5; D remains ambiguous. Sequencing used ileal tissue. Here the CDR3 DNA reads TGTGCCAGCAGTCCCACGGGTTATAGCAATCAGCCCCAGCATTTT. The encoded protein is CASSPTGYSNQPQHF.